This T cell receptor (beta chain) was identified during a study of cytomegalovirus exposure and HLA in healthy donors. Use of 60 Vbeta and 13 Jbeta primers characterized the PCR. Profiling relied on immunoSEQ multiplex PCR, and the TCRdb table lists in-frame clones only, not all of them. Of about 150,000 clones listed, around 9% were seen once; the top ten hold about 7.5%. This clone was picked up a small number of times. Sequencing was performed on PBMCs. This receptor was identified in a woman aged 40 to 50 in good health and CMV-seropositive.

CDR3 region: CASSLTQTGDEKLFF. CDR3 nucleotide sequence: TGTGCCAGCAGCTTAACTCAGACAGGGGATGAAAAACTGTTTTTT. The chain carries TRBV7-8 and TRBJ1-4, with 8 nucleotides matching TRBD1. From germline, CDR1 is SGHVS and CDR2 FQNEAQ. With V trimmed by 2 bases and J by 6 bases, 5 bases remained unmatched. The CDR3 spans 15 residues.